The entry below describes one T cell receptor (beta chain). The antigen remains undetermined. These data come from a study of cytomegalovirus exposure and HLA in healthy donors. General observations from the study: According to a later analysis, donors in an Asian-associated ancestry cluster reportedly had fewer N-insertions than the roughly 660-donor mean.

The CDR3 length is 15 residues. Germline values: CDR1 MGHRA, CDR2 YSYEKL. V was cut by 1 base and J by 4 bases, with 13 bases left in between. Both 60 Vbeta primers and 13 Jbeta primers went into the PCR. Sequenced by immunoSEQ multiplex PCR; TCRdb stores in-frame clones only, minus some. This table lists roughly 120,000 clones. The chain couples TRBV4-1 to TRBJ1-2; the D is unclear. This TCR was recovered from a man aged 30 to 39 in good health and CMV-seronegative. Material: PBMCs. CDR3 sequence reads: CASSQGPEGPYGYTF. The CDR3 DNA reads TGCGCCAGCAGCCAAGGACCAGAGGGCCCCTATGGCTACACCTTC.